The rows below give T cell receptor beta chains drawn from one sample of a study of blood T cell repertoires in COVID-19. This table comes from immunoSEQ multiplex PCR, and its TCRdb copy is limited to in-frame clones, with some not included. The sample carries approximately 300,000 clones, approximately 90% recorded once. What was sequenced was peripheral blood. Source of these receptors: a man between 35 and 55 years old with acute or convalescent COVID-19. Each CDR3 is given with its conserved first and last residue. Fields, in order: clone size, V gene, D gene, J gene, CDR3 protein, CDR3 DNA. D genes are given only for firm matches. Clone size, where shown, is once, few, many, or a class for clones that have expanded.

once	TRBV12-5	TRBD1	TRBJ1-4	CASGGGGTVEKLFF	TGTGCTAGTGGGGGAGGAGGGACAGTTGAAAAACTGTTTTTT
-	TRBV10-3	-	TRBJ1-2	CAISLQGNYGYTF	TGTGCCATCAGTCTCCAGGGGAACTATGGCTACACCTTC
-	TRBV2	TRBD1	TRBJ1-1	CASSEDRGKGKAFF	TGTGCCAGCAGTGAGGACAGGGGAAAAGGGAAAGCTTTCTTT
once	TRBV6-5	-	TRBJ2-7	CASSYRSSYEQYF	TGTGCCAGCAGTTACCGGAGCTCCTACGAGCAGTACTTC
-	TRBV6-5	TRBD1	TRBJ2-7	CASRSGQNYEQYF	TGTGCCAGCAGATCGGGACAGAACTACGAGCAGTACTTC
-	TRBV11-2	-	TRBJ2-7	CASSLIAGTLVGEQYF	TGTGCCAGCAGCCTAATCGCCGGGACACTGGTCGGTGAGCAGTACTTC
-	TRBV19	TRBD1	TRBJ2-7	CASSPRTGFPKSYEQYF	TGTGCCAGTAGTCCTAGGACAGGTTTCCCCAAATCCTACGAGCAGTACTTC
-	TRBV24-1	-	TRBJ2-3	CATSDPRNKGTDTQYF	TGTGCCACCAGTGACCCCAGGAACAAAGGCACAGATACGCAGTATTTT
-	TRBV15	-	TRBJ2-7	CATSRVQAYEQYF	TGTGCCACCAGCCGGGTACAGGCTTACGAGCAGTACTTC
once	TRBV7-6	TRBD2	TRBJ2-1	CASSLKAGGDEQFF	TGTGCCAGCAGCTTGAAAGCGGGGGGAGATGAGCAGTTCTTC
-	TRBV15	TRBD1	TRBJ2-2	CATRSRQGGNTGELFF	TGTGCCACCAGGAGTCGACAGGGTGGAAACACCGGGGAGCTGTTTTTT
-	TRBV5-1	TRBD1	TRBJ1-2	CASSLSGTANPHGYTF	TGCGCCAGCAGCTTGTCCGGGACAGCTAATCCCCATGGCTACACCTTC
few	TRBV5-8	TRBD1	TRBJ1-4	CASSLVDRAATNEKLFF	TGTGCCAGCAGCTTGGTGGACAGGGCGGCAACTAATGAAAAACTGTTTTTT
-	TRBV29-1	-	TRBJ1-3	CSVEWGDSGNTIYF	TGCAGCGTTGAGTGGGGAGACTCTGGAAACACCATATATTTT
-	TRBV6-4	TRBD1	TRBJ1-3	CASSGGDRGGDDPGNTIYF	TGTGCCAGCAGTGGGGGCGACAGGGGAGGAGACGACCCCGGAAACACCATATATTTT
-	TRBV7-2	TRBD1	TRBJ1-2	CASSITGGINYGYTF	TGTGCCAGCAGCATAACAGGGGGCATTAACTATGGCTACACCTTC
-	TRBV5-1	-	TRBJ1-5	CASSLRGGNQPQHF	TGCGCCAGCAGCTTGAGGGGGGGGAATCAGCCCCAGCATTTT
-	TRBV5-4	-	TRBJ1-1	CASSLGRGGEAFF	TGTGCCAGCAGCTTGGGTAGGGGTGGTGAAGCTTTCTTT
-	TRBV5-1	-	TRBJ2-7	CASSYDPSGAYEQYF	TGCGCCAGCAGCTACGACCCCTCGGGGGCCTACGAGCAGTACTTC
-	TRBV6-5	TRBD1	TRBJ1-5	CASMTGGQPQHF	TGTGCCAGCATGACAGGGGGGCAGCCCCAGCATTTT
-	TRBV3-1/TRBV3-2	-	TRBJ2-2	CASSLTVTGELFF	TGTGCCAGCAGCCTAACGGTCACCGGGGAGCTGTTTTTT
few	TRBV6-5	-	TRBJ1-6	CASSYQYNSPLHF	TGTGCCAGCAGTTATCAATATAATTCACCCCTCCACTTT
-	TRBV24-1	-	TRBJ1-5	CATSDSSQPQHF	TGTGCCACCAGTGATTCAAGCCAGCCCCAGCATTTT
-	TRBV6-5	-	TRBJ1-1	CASSLKGGVTEAFF	TGTGCCAGCAGTTTGAAGGGAGGTGTGACTGAAGCTTTCTTT
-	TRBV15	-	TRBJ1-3	CATSRDRFSGNTIYF	TGTGCCACCAGCAGAGACCGTTTCTCTGGAAACACCATATATTTT
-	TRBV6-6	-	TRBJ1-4	CASSLFARVVRFNEKLFF	TGTGCCAGCAGTCTTTTCGCCCGGGTGGTACGCTTTAATGAAAAACTGTTTTTT
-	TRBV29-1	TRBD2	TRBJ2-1	CSARPGGGAIGEQFF	TGCAGCGCAAGGCCTGGCGGGGGGGCCATAGGTGAGCAGTTCTTC
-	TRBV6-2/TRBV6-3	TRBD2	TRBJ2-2	CASSFPTSAKAGELFF	TGTGCCAGCAGTTTCCCGACTAGCGCGAAGGCCGGGGAGCTGTTTTTT
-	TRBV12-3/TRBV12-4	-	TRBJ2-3	CASSSYRGDTQYF	TGTGCCAGCAGCAGCTACAGAGGGGATACGCAGTATTTT
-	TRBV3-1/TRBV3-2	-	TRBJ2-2	CASSQWELPGELFF	TGTGCCAGCAGCCAATGGGAGCTCCCCGGGGAGCTGTTTTTT
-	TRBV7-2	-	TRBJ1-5	CASSLTVNQPQHF	TGTGCCAGCAGCCTGACAGTCAATCAGCCCCAGCATTTT
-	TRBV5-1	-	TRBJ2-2	CASSFEGSHSTGELFF	TGCGCCAGCAGCTTCGAAGGGAGCCACTCGACCGGGGAGCTGTTTTTT
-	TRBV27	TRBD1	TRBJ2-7	CASSLPGGEQYF	TGTGCCAGCAGTTTACCAGGGGGTGAGCAGTACTTC
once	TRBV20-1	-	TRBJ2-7	CSARLRYEQYF	TGCAGTGCTAGACTCCGTTACGAGCAGTACTTC
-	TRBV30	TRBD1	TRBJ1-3	CAWSVGTGSGNTIYF	TGTGCCTGGAGCGTCGGGACAGGGTCTGGAAACACCATATATTTT
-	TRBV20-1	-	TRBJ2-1	CSARRINEQFF	TGCAGTGCTAGGCGGATCAATGAGCAGTTCTTC
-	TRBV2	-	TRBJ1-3	CATRDIGNTIYF	TGTGCCACTCGGGACATCGGTAACACCATATATTTT
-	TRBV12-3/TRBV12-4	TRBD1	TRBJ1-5	CASSSGQGRPQHF	TGTGCCAGCAGTTCCGGACAGGGGAGACCCCAGCATTTT
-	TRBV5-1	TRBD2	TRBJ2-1	CASSLDWRGGRNEQFF	TGCGCCAGCAGCTTGGATTGGCGGGGGGGCAGGAATGAGCAGTTCTTC
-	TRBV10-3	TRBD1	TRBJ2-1	CAISGRGTGKGEQFF	TGTGCCATCAGTGGGAGAGGGACAGGGAAAGGTGAGCAGTTCTTC
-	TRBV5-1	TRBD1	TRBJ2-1	CASQTGTGNNEQFF	TGCGCCAGCCAGACCGGGACAGGGAACAATGAGCAGTTCTTC
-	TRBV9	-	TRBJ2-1	CASSVGDISYNEQFF	TGTGCCAGCAGCGTAGGAGACATCTCCTACAATGAGCAGTTCTTC
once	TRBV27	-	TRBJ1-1	CASSLRGSTEAFF	TGTGCCAGCAGTTTACGGGGGAGCACTGAAGCTTTCTTT
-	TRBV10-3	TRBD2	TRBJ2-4	CAISAAAGVAKNIQYF	TGTGCCATCAGTGCGGCGGCGGGGGTAGCCAAAAACATTCAGTACTTC
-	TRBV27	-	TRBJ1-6	CASKQATGRNSYNSPLHF	TGTGCCAGCAAGCAGGCAACAGGTAGAAACTCCTATAATTCACCCCTCCACTTT
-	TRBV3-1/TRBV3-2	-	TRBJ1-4	CASSRLNSGQTATNEKLFF	TGTGCCAGCAGCCGCCTCAACTCCGGACAGACCGCAACTAATGAAAAACTGTTTTTT
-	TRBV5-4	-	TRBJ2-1	CASSRPGLSSYNEQFF	TGTGCCAGCAGCCGCCCGGGACTTAGCTCCTACAATGAGCAGTTCTTC
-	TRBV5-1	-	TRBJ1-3	CASSFGAEGNTIYF	TGCGCCAGCAGCTTTGGGGCCGAAGGAAACACCATATATTTT
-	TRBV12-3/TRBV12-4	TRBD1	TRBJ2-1	CASRGQVLAEQFF	TGTGCCAGCAGGGGACAGGTTTTGGCTGAGCAGTTCTTC
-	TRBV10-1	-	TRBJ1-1	CASSRSPRGTEAFF	TGCGCCAGCTCGAGAAGCCCCCGAGGCACTGAAGCTTTCTTT